Included here is one T cell receptor (beta chain) sequence, with context. The data originate from a study of cytomegalovirus exposure and HLA in healthy donors. Trimming removed 5 bases from V and 8 bases from J; junction bases left unmatched: 11. This CDR3 is 16 amino acids long. Germline lookup yields CDR1 ENHRY and CDR2 SYGVKD. PCR amplification relied on 60 Vbeta primers (plus 13 Jbeta primers). Profiled with immunoSEQ multiplex PCR; TCRdb holds only in-frame clones, not every one. The sample gives 200,000 to 250,000 clones, more than 75% of which show up once; 1.3% is in the top ten. The chain couples TRBV10-3 to TRBJ2-1, with 11 bases aligning to TRBD2. This receptor was taken from a human donor in good health. What was sequenced was PBMCs. The CDR3 is CAISRQLAGVGDEQFF. CDR3 DNA: TGTGCCATCAGTAGACAACTAGCGGGAGTCGGGGATGAGCAGTTCTTC.